Described below is a single TCR beta chain sequence and its context. What it recognizes is unknown. Germline V gene sequence: CDR1 LGHNA, CDR2 YSLEER. V lost 0 bases, J lost 1 base, and 6 bases lay in between. CDR3 length: 14 residues. This specimen comes from a study of cytomegalovirus exposure and HLA in healthy donors. Study observations and caveats: TCR beta chain V- and J-gene trimming was linked, in a later analysis, to a missense variant in DCLRE1C.

The PCR had 60 Vbeta and 13 Jbeta primers. Using immunoSEQ multiplex PCR, the repertoire was profiled, and TCRdb retains in-frame clones only, with some absent. The sample has over 150,000 clones, about 82% seen once; the top ten hold 1%. The sample was PBMCs. The TCR originated in a woman in her forties or fifties in good health and CMV-seropositive. This chain uses TRBV4-3 with TRBJ1-2; D gene uncertain. The CDR3 sequence is CASSQEYGNYGYTF. The CDR3 region has the DNA TGCGCCAGCAGCCAAGAATACGGTAACTATGGCTACACCTTC.